The TCR beta chain under discussion was sequenced for a study of shared clonotypes between healthy human individuals. Libraries were prepared by immunoSEQ multiplex PCR; TCRdb keeps only in-frame clonotypes and omits some of them. The table shows approximately 1,000,000 clones, with roughly 80% occurring only once. Germline CDR1 reads SGHNT; CDR2 reads YENEEA. Deletions cut 5 bases from V and 5 bases from J, with 11 bases between. The CDR3 has 13 residues. The sample consisted of memory CD4+ T cells from PBMCs. Subset in this sample: CD45RA-negative fraction. V and J are TRBV11-3 and TRBJ2-3; D is perhaps TRBD2 (6 bases). This clonotype originated in a man in his late teens or twenties in good health. Some clones in this sample may be carry-over from other donors' samples. Here the CDR3 DNA reads TGTGCCAGCAGCCCAGCGGGTAGAGATACGCAGTATTTT. Amino acid sequence: CASSPAGRDTQYF.